These T cell receptor beta chains were read from a single sample in a study of tumor-infiltrating lymphocytes in primary liver carcinoma. TCRdb used MiXCR to reprocess the multiplex PCR reads, holding one entry per CDR3 protein. This table has approximately 80,000 distinct CDR3 sequences, approximately 69% appearing once. Sample: tumor-adjacent normal liver tissue. The origin of the receptors is a man in his forties with primary liver carcinoma and hepatitis B virus infection. Both conserved end residues are part of each CDR3. Each record gives: V gene, clone size, J gene, D gene, CDR3 protein, CDR3 DNA. D genes are given only for firm matches. Where a row states a size, it is once, few, many or the class of an expanded clone; other rows omit it.

V: TRBV11-2
size: -
J: TRBJ2-1
D: -
CDR3: CVSIAGTGEINEQFF
DNA: TGTGTCAGCATCGCCGGGACTGGAGAGATTAATGAGCAGTTCTTC

V: TRBV4-3
size: -
J: TRBJ2-5
D: TRBD2
CDR3: CASVQAASGRTGETQYF
DNA: TGCGCCAGCGTCCAAGCGGCTAGCGGGAGGACTGGTGAGACCCAGTACTTC

V: TRBV12-3/TRBV12-4
size: -
J: TRBJ2-5
D: -
CDR3: CVSSLGTTSRTQYF
DNA: TGTGTCAGCAGTTTAGGAACTACCTCTCGGACCCAGTACTTC

V: TRBV4-1
size: many
J: TRBJ2-1
D: -
CDR3: CASSQATAYEQFF
DNA: TGCGCCAGCAGCCAAGCGACGGCCTACGAGCAGTTCTTC

V: TRBV6-2/TRBV6-3
size: -
J: TRBJ2-1
D: -
CDR3: CASSLVGFSYHEQFF
DNA: TGTGCCAGCAGCCTCGTGGGTTTCTCCTACCATGAGCAGTTCTTC

V: TRBV12-3/TRBV12-4
size: many
J: TRBJ2-3
D: TRBD1
CDR3: CASSLDRQGSTDTQYF
DNA: TGTGCCAGCAGTTTAGACAGACAGGGAAGCACAGATACGCAGTATTTT

V: TRBV4-1
size: -
J: TRBJ2-4
D: -
CDR3: CARSQEEGGPNQYF
DNA: TGCGCCAGGAGCCAGGAAGAGGGGGGACCTAACCAGTACTTC

V: TRBV12-3/TRBV12-4
size: -
J: TRBJ2-7
D: -
CDR3: CVSTNPLSYEQYF
DNA: TGTGTCAGCACCAATCCACTCTCCTACGAGCAGTACTTC

V: TRBV11-1
size: many
J: TRBJ2-2
D: -
CDR3: CTSSFWDTGELFF
DNA: TGTACCAGCAGCTTTTGGGACACCGGGGAGCTGTTTTTT

V: TRBV4-2
size: -
J: TRBJ2-1
D: TRBD2
CDR3: CTGSQELAGAYDQFF
DNA: TGTACCGGCAGCCAAGAACTAGCGGGAGCTTATGATCAGTTCTTC

V: TRBV6-1
size: few
J: TRBJ1-5
D: TRBD1
CDR3: CASSPSQGKQPQHF
DNA: TGTGCCAGCAGCCCCTCACAGGGGAAGCAGCCCCAGCATTTT

V: TRBV7-2
size: -
J: TRBJ2-5
D: -
CDR3: CASSLGGSFETQYF
DNA: TGTGCCAGCAGCTTAGGGGGCAGCTTCGAGACCCAGTACTTC

V: TRBV11-2
size: -
J: TRBJ2-7
D: -
CDR3: CASSFDSTYVQHF
DNA: TGTGCCAGCAGCTTTGACAGTACCTACGTGCAGCACTTC

V: TRBV4-1
size: -
J: TRBJ1-5
D: -
CDR3: CASSQYNTPVAQHF
DNA: TGCGCCAGCAGCCAATACAACACGCCCGTGGCCCAGCATTTT

V: TRBV29-1
size: -
J: TRBJ2-3
D: TRBD2
CDR3: CSVDGREGLHTDTEYF
DNA: TGCAGCGTTGATGGTCGGGAGGGCCTCCATACAGATACGGAGTATTTT

V: TRBV12-3/TRBV12-4
size: -
J: TRBJ1-5
D: -
CDR3: CASSLNRSSNQPQHF
DNA: TGTGCCAGCAGTTTAAATCGAAGTAGCAATCAGCCCCAGCATTTT

V: TRBV6-2/TRBV6-3
size: -
J: TRBJ2-1
D: -
CDR3: CARSYGMGEQFF
DNA: TGTGCCAGGAGCTACGGTATGGGTGAGCAGTTCTTC

V: TRBV28
size: few
J: TRBJ1-5
D: -
CDR3: CARSLVGFNQPQHF
DNA: TGTGCCAGGAGTTTGGTGGGGTTCAATCAGCCCCAGCATTTT

V: TRBV5-4
size: once
J: TRBJ2-1
D: -
CDR3: CASSLSLAGVNEQFF
DNA: TGTGCCAGCAGCTTATCCCTAGCTGGAGTTAATGAGCAGTTCTTC

V: TRBV29-1
size: -
J: TRBJ1-1
D: -
CDR3: CSALPGWGMNTEAFF
DNA: TGCAGCGCTCTTCCGGGGTGGGGGATGAACACTGAAGCTTTCTTT

V: TRBV4-3
size: -
J: TRBJ2-1
D: -
CDR3: CPSSPSPNSYHEQFF
DNA: TGCCCCAGCAGCCCAAGTCCCAACTCCTACCATGAGCAGTTCTTC

V: TRBV5-1
size: many
J: TRBJ1-1
D: TRBD1
CDR3: CASSVRQGMATEAFF
DNA: TGCGCCAGCAGCGTCCGACAGGGCATGGCCACTGAAGCTTTCTTT

V: TRBV4-3
size: -
J: TRBJ2-1
D: TRBD2
CDR3: CASGQNGLAAYNEQFF
DNA: TGCGCCAGCGGCCAAAACGGACTAGCGGCGTACAATGAGCAGTTCTTC

V: TRBV11-2
size: -
J: TRBJ2-1
D: -
CDR3: CASNFDASYEQFF
DNA: TGTGCCAGTAACTTTGACGCTAGTTATGAGCAGTTCTTC

V: TRBV11-2
size: -
J: TRBJ1-2
D: -
CDR3: CASSYTWGSSPDYTF
DNA: TGTGCCAGCAGCTATACATGGGGCTCCTCCCCTGACTATACCTTC

V: TRBV4-3
size: -
J: TRBJ1-5
D: -
CDR3: CASSQDRNRSQHF
DNA: TGCGCCAGCAGCCAAGATCGGAATCGGTCCCAGCATTTT

V: TRBV5-1
size: -
J: TRBJ2-7
D: TRBD2
CDR3: CASSPGLAGGHNYEQYF
DNA: TGCGCCAGCAGCCCCGGACTAGCGGGAGGGCATAATTACGAGCAGTACTTC

V: TRBV6-1
size: -
J: TRBJ2-3
D: -
CDR3: CARSIGVDTQYF
DNA: TGTGCCAGGTCAATCGGGGTAGATACACAGTATTTT

V: TRBV12-3/TRBV12-4
size: few
J: TRBJ1-3
D: -
CDR3: CASNVVSGDIIYF
DNA: TGTGCCAGCAATGTGGTTTCGGGGGACATCATATATTTT

V: TRBV29-1
size: -
J: TRBJ2-2
D: TRBD1
CDR3: CRVTGTVNTRELFF
DNA: TGCCGCGTTACCGGGACAGTAAACACCCGGGAGCTGTTTTTT

V: TRBV11-2
size: -
J: TRBJ2-1
D: TRBD2
CDR3: CAGSVEFTAGMNEQFF
DNA: TGTGCCGGCAGCGTAGAGTTCACAGCGGGAATGAATGAGCAGTTCTTC

V: TRBV11-1
size: -
J: TRBJ2-1
D: -
CDR3: CASVGAYSEQFF
DNA: TGTGCCAGCGTAGGGGCCTACAGTGAGCAGTTCTTT

V: TRBV10-2
size: -
J: TRBJ2-1
D: -
CDR3: CASSVGGAGANQFF
DNA: TGCGCCAGCAGTGTAGGAGGGGCTGGGGCCAATCAGTTCTTC

V: TRBV7-9
size: many
J: TRBJ1-2
D: -
CDR3: CASSPQVDNYGYTF
DNA: TGTGCCAGCAGCCCCCAGGTGGATAACTATGGCTACACCTTC

V: TRBV11-1
size: once
J: TRBJ2-1
D: -
CDR3: CTSSDSSSSYNEQFF
DNA: TGTACCAGCAGCGACTCTAGCTCATCCTACAATGAGCAGTTCTTC

V: TRBV11-1
size: -
J: TRBJ2-4
D: -
CDR3: CVSSFPGTRGIKNIQYF
DNA: TGTGTCAGCAGCTTTCCCGGGACAAGAGGGATCAAAAACATTCAGTACTTC

V: TRBV28
size: -
J: TRBJ2-7
D: TRBD2
CDR3: CASSSLAGCYEQYF
DNA: TGTGCCAGCAGTAGTCTAGCGGGATGCTACGAGCAGTACTTC

V: TRBV4-2
size: -
J: TRBJ2-2
D: TRBD2
CDR3: CASTTGGYTGELFF
DNA: TGTGCCAGCACCACGGGGGGTTACACCGGTGAGCTGTTTTTT

V: TRBV12-3/TRBV12-4
size: -
J: TRBJ2-7
D: -
CDR3: CASSLRAEQYF
DNA: TGCGCCAGCTCCCTCCGCGCAGAGCAGTATTTC

V: TRBV6-2/TRBV6-3
size: -
J: TRBJ2-5
D: TRBD1
CDR3: CASSRYRGETQYF
DNA: TGTGCCAGCAGCCGGTACAGGGGAGAGACCCAGTACTTC

V: TRBV6-1
size: -
J: TRBJ1-1
D: -
CDR3: CASNGRREVWGTEAFF
DNA: TGTGCCAGCAACGGCCGTAGGGAGGTATGGGGCACTGAAGCTTTCTTT